This T cell receptor beta chain stems from a study of T-cell memory formation after mild COVID-19. Study as a whole: The two donors had largely donor-specific TCR clusters.

Trimming at V came to 6 bases and at J to 2 bases, leaving 4 bases not matched to a gene. CDR3 length: 15 residues. Per germline, CDR1 MNHEY and CDR2 SVGAGI. Comment on this clonotype: Its antigen is as yet unknown.

Barcoded TCR alpha and TCR beta cDNA libraries with UMIs came from 5'RACE using constant-segment primers. TCRdb passed the 5' RACE reads through MiXCR, listing each CDR3 protein once. Of 350,000 or so distinct CDR3 sequences listed, 20% to 25% are singletons. Study results and limitations: Later expanders leaned CD4+, whereas clones that contracted between day 15 and 85 were balanced CD4/CD8. Most CD4+ clones that shrank were in CM and EM, while CD8+ ones turned up in EMRA.

This chain joins TRBV6-5 and TRBJ1-4, with 9 bases aligning to TRBD1. What was sequenced was PBMCs or a T cell subset sorted from them (not recorded which). This clonotype originated in a man younger than 30 who had mild COVID-19 (a few samples of this study predate the infection). Cell type and time point are not known. CDR3 protein: CASSRTGGTNEKLFF. Here the CDR3 DNA reads TGTGCCAGCAGCCGAACAGGGGGCACTAATGAAAAACTGTTTTTT.